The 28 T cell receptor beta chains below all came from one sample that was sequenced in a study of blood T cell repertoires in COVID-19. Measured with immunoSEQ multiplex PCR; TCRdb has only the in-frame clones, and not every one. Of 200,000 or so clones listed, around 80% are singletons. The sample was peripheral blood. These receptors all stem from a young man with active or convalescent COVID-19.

The CDR3 DNA reads TGTGCCAGCAGCGTAGGGTCTAGCGGGTTCTCCTACCGCTCCTACAATGAGCAGTTCTTC. It translates to CASSVGSSGFSYRSYNEQFF. This rearrangement joins TRBV9 to TRBJ2-1, with TRBD2 matching over 8 bases. This CDR3 is 20 amino acids long. Germline CDR1 and CDR2: SGDLS and YYNGEE. V was clipped by 0 bases and J by 0 bases; unmatched bases: 14.

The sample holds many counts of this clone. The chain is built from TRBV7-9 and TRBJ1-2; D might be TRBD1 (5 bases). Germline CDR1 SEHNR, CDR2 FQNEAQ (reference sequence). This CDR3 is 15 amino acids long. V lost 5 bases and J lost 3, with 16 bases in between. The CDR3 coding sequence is TGTGCCAGCAGCCTCTACAGGAGCCAGTACTATGGCTACACCTTC. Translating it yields CASSLYRSQYYGYTF.

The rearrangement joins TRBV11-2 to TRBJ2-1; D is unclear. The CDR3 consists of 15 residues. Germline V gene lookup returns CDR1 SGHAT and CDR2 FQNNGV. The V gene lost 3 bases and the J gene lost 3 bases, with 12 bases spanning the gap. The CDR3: CASSFPGGGYNEQFF. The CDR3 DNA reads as TGTGCCAGCAGCTTTCCGGGTGGCGGCTACAATGAGCAGTTCTTC.

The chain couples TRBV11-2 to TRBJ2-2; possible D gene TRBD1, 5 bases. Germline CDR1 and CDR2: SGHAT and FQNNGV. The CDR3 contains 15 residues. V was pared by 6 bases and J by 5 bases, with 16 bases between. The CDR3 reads CASRTRSGLTGELFF. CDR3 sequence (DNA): TGTGCCAGCAGGACACGTTCAGGGTTAACCGGGGAGCTGTTTTTT.

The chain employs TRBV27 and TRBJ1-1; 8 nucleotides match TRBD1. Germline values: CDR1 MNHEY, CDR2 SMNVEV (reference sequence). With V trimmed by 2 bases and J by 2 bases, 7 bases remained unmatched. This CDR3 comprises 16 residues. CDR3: CASSLDGQGRNTEAFF. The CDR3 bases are TGTGCCAGCAGTTTAGACGGACAGGGCCGAAACACTGAAGCTTTCTTT.

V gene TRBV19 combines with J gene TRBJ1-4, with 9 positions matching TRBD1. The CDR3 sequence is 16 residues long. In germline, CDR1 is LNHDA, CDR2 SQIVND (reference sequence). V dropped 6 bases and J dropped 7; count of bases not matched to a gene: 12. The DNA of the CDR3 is TGTGCCAGTAGCCTCAACACAGGGGGCGGAGGTGAAAAACTGTTTTTT. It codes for CASSLNTGGGGEKLFF.

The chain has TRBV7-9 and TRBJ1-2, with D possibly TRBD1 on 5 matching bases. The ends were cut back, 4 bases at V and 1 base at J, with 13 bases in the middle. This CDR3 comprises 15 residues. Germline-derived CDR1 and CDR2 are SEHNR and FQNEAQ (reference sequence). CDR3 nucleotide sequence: TGTGCCAGCAGCTGGCTTATGACAGTTAACTATGGCTACACCTTC. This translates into CASSWLMTVNYGYTF.

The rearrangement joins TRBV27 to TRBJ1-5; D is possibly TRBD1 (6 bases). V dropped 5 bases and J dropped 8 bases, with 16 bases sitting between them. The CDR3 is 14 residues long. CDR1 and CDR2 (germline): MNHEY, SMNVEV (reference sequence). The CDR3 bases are TGTGCCAGCAGTCAAATCACAGGGAGCAAGCCCCAGCATTTT. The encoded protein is CASSQITGSKPQHF.

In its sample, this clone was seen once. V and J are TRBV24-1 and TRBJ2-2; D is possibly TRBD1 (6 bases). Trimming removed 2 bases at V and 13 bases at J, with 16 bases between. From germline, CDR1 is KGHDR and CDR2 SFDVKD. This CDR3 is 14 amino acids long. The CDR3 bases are TGTGCCACCAGTGATTCCGGACAGTCCGCGAGGCTGTTTTTT. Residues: CATSDSGQSARLFF.

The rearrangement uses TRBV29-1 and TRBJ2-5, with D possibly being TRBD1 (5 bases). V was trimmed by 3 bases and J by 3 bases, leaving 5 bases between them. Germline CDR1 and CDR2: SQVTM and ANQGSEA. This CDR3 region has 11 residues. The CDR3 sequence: CSVDREETQYF. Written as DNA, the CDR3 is TGCAGCGTTGACAGGGAAGAGACCCAGTACTTC.

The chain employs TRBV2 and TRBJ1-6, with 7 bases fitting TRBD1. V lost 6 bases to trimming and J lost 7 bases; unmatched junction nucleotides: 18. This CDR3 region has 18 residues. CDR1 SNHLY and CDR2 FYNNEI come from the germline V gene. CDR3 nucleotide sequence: TGTGCCAGCAGGGGCTCCCGGGACAGCGCACAACTGAATTCACCCCTCCACTTT. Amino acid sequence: CASRGSRDSAQLNSPLHF.

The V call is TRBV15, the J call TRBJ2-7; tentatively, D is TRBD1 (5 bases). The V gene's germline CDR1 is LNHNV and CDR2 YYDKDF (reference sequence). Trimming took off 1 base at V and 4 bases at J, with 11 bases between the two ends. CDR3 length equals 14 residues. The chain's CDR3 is CATSRAGYGYEQYV. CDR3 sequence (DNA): TGTGCCACCAGCAGAGCAGGGTACGGGTACGAGCAGTACGTC.

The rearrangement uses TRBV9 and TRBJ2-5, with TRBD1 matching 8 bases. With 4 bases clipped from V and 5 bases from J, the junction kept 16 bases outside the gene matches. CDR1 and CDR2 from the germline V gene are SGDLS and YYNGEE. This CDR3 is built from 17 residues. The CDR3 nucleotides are TGTGCCAGCAGCCCCAACCTTTTCGACAGGGGAGATGAGACCCAGTACTTC. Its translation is CASSPNLFDRGDETQYF.

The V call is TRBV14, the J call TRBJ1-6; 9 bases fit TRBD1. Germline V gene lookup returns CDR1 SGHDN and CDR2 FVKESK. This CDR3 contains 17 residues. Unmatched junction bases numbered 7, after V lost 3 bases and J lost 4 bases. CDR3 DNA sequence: TGTGCCAGCAGCCATGGGGGGACAGGGCCGTATAATTCACCCCTCCACTTT. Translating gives CASSHGGTGPYNSPLHF.

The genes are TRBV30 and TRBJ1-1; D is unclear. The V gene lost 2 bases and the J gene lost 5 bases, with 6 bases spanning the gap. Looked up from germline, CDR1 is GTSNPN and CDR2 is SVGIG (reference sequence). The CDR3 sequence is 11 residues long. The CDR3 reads CAWSPRTEAFF. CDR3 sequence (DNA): TGTGCCTGGAGTCCGCGGACTGAAGCTTTCTTT.

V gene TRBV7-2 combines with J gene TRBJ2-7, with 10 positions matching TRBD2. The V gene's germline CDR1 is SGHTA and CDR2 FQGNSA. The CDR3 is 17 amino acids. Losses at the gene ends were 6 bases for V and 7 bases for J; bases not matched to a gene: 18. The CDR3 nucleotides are TGTGCCAGCAGTCCCACTAGCGGGGAGGCCGGGTGGGGGGAGCAGTACGTC. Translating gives CASSPTSGEAGWGEQYV.

The DNA for the CDR3 is TGTGCCAGCAGTTACGATCGGGACAGGGGGGACTATGGCTACACCTTC. This codes for CASSYDRDRGDYGYTF. The rearrangement links TRBV6-5 to TRBJ1-2; 11 nucleotides line up with TRBD1. Germline V gives CDR1 MNHEY, CDR2 SVGAGI. The CDR3 is 16 amino acids. V lost 2 bases, J lost 3 bases, and 5 bases stayed unmatched.

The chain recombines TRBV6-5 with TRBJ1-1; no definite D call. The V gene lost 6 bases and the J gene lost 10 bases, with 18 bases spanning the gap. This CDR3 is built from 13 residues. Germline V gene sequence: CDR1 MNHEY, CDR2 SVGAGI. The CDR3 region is CASSPLDTDGAFF. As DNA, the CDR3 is TGTGCCAGCAGCCCGCTTGACACCGATGGAGCTTTCTTT.

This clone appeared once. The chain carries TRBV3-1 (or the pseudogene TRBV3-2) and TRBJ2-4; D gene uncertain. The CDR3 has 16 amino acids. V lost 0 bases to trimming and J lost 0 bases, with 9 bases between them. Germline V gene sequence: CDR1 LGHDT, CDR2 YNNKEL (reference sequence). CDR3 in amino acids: CASSQDRQLAKNIQYF. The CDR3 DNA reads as TGTGCCAGCAGCCAAGACAGGCAACTAGCCAAAAACATTCAGTACTTC.

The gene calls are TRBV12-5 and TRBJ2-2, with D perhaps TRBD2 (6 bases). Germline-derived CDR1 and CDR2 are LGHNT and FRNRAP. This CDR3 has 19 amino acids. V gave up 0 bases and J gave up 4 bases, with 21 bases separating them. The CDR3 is CASGLVRLVVAEGTGELFF. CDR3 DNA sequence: TGTGCTAGTGGTTTGGTACGGCTGGTGGTAGCGGAGGGCACCGGGGAGCTGTTTTTT.

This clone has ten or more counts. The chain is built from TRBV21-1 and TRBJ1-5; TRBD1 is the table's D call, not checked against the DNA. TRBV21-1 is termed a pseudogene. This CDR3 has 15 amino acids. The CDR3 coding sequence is TGTGCCAGCAGCAAAGTAACAGGAGGCAATCAGCCCCAGCATTTT. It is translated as CASSKVTGGNQPQHF.

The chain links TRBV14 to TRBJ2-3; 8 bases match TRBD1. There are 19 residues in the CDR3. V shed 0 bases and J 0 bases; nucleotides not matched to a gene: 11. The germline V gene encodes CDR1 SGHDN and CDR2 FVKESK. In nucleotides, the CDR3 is TGTGCCAGCAGCCAAGACCGTAACCCTTGGACAGGGAGCACAGATACGCAGTATTTT. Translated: CASSQDRNPWTGSTDTQYF.

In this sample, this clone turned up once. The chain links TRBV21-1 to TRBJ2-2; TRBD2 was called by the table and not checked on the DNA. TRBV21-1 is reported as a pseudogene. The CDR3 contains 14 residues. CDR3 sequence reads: CASRGCRETGELFF. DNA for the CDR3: TGTGCCAGCAGGGGCTGTAGGGAGACCGGGGAGCTGTTTTTT.

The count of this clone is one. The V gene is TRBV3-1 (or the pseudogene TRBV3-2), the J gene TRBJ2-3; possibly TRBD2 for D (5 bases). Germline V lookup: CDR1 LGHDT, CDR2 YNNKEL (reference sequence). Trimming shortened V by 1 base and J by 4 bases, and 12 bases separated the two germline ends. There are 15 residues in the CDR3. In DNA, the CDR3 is TGTGCCAGCAGCCAAGTGATTAGCGAGGCAGATACGCAGTATTTT. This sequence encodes CASSQVISEADTQYF.

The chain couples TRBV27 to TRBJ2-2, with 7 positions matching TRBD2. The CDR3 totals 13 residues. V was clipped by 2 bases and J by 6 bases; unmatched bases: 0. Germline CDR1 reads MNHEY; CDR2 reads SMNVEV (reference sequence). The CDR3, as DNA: TGTGCCAGCAGTTTAGGGGGGGCCGGGGAGCTGTTTTTT. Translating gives CASSLGGAGELFF.

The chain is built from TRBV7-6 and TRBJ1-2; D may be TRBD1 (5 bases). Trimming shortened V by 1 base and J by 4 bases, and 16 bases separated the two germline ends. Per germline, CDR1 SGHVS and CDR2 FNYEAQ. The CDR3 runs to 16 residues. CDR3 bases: TGTGCCAGCAGCTTAGAATGGGGGGAGGTCGGCTATGGCTACACCTTC. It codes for CASSLEWGEVGYGYTF.

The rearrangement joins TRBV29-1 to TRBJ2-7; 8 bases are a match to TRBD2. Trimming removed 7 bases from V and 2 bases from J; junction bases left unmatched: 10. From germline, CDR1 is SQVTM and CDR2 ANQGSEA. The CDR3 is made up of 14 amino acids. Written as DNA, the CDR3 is TGCAGCGCTGGCTTAGCGGGATCCCCCTACGAGCAGTACTTC. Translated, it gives CSAGLAGSPYEQYF.

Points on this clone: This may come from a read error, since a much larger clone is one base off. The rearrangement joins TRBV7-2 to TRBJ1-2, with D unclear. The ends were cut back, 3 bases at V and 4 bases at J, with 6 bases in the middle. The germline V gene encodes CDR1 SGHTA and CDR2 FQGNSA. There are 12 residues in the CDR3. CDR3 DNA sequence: TGTGCCAGCAGCTTCGACACCTATGGCTACACCTTC. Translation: CASSFDTYGYTF.